Shown below are 22 T cell receptor beta chains from a single sample sequenced in a study of T-cell reconstitution after alpha-beta-depleted transplantation in children. Molecular barcoding with unique molecular identifiers was used for the TCRbeta library. TCRdb processed the PCR reads anew with MiXCR; each CDR3 protein has one entry. The table shows 750,000 to 950,000 distinct CDR3 sequences, with 15% to 20% occurring only once. This sample comprised PBMCs, mostly from graft donor cells, obtained 360 days after TCRalphabeta/CD19-depleted stem cell transplant. These receptors all stem from a male patient between 10 and 17 years old who had a stem cell transplant for acute lymphoblastic leukemia, so the T cells may come from the graft donor.

In this sample, this clonotype turned up many times. The chain is built from TRBV5-1 and TRBJ2-5; possibly TRBD1 for D (6 bases). Per the germline V gene, CDR1 is SGHRS and CDR2 is YFSETQ. This CDR3 has 14 residues. The germline V and J ends were trimmed by 4 bases and 3 bases, with 13 bases remaining between them. CDR3 region: CASSDDGQKETQYF. Written as DNA, the CDR3 is TGCGCCAGCAGCGATGACGGACAGAAAGAGACCCAGTACTTC.

This sequence joins TRBV24-1 and TRBJ2-3; D remains ambiguous. This CDR3 spans 16 amino acids. Germline CDR1 and CDR2: KGHDR and SFDVKD. Trimming shortened V by 2 bases and J by 1 base, and 12 bases separated the two germline ends. CDR3 DNA sequence: TGTGCCACCAGTGATTGGACCTCGGCGGGCACAGATACGCAGTATTTT. It encodes CATSDWTSAGTDTQYF.

V gene TRBV5-1 combines with J gene TRBJ2-1; TRBD2 matches 8 bases. With 6 bases clipped from V and 11 bases from J, the junction kept 16 bases outside the gene matches. Per the germline V gene, CDR1 is SGHRS and CDR2 is YFSETQ. The CDR3 runs 15 residues. DNA of the CDR3: TGCGCCAGCACGGCGGGAGGCCCCCTAAATATTCAGCAGTTCTTC. Translated: CASTAGGPLNIQQFF.

This clonotype was detected many times. The J gene is TRBJ2-2, the V gene TRBV5-1, with TRBD2 as a possible D gene (5 bases). Germline V gene data show CDR1 as SGHRS and CDR2 as YFSETQ. The CDR3 covers 13 residues. The V end was cut by 4 bases, the J end by 5 bases, with 9 bases between. CDR3 nucleotide sequence: TGCGCCAGCAGCGGGGAGTTGACCGGGGAGCTGTTTTTT. As protein: CASSGELTGELFF. Together with reference TRBV5-1 and TRBJ2-2, the CDR3 gives the full variable domain: KAGVTQTPRYLIKTRGQQVTLSCSPISGHRSVSWYQQTPGQGLQFLFEYFSETQRNKGNFPGRFSGRQFSNSRSEMNVSTLELGDSALYLCASSGELTGELFFGEGSRLTVL.

Points on this clonotype: A much more abundant neighbour one base away suggests this may be a read error. This chain links TRBV29-1 with TRBJ2-6; the D is unclear. This CDR3 region has 12 residues. Germline V gives CDR1 SQVTM, CDR2 ANQGSEA. Trimming removed 3 bases from V and 0 bases from J, with 0 bases in between. CDR3 loop: CSVDSGANVLTF. In nucleotides, the CDR3 is TGCAGCGTTGACTCTGGGGCCAACGTCCTGACTTTC. Together with reference TRBV29-1 and TRBJ2-6, the CDR3 gives the full variable domain: SAVISQKPSRDICQRGTSLTIQCQVDSQVTMMFWYRQQPGQSLTLIATANQGSEATYESGFVIDKFPISRPNLTFSTLTVSNMSPEDSSIYLCSVDSGANVLTFGAGSRLTVL.

This clonotype was counted only a few times. The genes are TRBV6-2 or TRBV6-3 and TRBJ2-1; 8 bases are a match to TRBD1. V was pared by 4 bases and J by 5 bases, with 4 bases of the junction left unmatched. The V gene's germline CDR1 is MNHEY and CDR2 SVGEGT. There are 14 residues in the CDR3. CDR3 sequence: CASSSDRVHNEQFF. CDR3 in DNA: TGTGCCAGCAGTTCGGACAGGGTACACAATGAGCAGTTCTTC.

This clonotype showed up just a few times. This chain joins TRBV3-1 and TRBJ2-1; D tentatively reads TRBD1 or TRBD2 (6 bases each). CDR3 size: 17 residues. The V gene's germline CDR1 is LGHDT and CDR2 YNNKEL (reference sequence). V was clipped by 3 bases and J by 3 bases, with 18 bases between them. The CDR3 spells CASSHPRRGAVYNEQFF. The CDR3 DNA follows: TGTGCCAGCAGCCACCCTAGGAGGGGGGCGGTCTACAATGAGCAGTTCTTC.

The chain uses TRBV9 and TRBJ2-3; TRBD2 matches at 8 bases. Germline values: CDR1 SGDLS, CDR2 YYNGEE. J was trimmed by 4 bases and V by 3 bases; bases with no gene match: 10. The CDR3 totals 16 residues. As DNA, the CDR3 is TGTGCCAGCAGCGCCTTAGCGGGATCACGTCCAGATACGCAGTATTTT. This sequence encodes CASSALAGSRPDTQYF.

The sample holds a few counts of this clonotype. V is TRBV20-1 and J is TRBJ2-1; TRBD2 matches 12 bases. This CDR3 comprises 16 residues. J gave up 10 bases and V 0 bases, and 10 bases lay outside the gene matches. The V gene's germline CDR1 is DFQATT and CDR2 SNEGSKA (reference sequence). The CDR3 sequence is CSARDYTSGRIGEQFF. CDR3 nucleotides: TGCAGTGCTAGAGACTACACTAGCGGGAGGATAGGCGAGCAGTTCTTC.

This clonotype was recorded at least ten times. The chain carries TRBV5-1 and TRBJ1-4; 7 bases match TRBD1. V was pared by 1 base and J by 0 bases, with 6 bases of the junction left unmatched. The CDR3 is made up of 17 amino acids. The germline CDR1 and CDR2 sequences are SGHRS and YFSETQ. The CDR3 here is CASSLRGRIATNEKLFF. In DNA form, the CDR3 reads TGCGCCAGCAGCTTGAGGGGGCGAATAGCAACTAATGAAAAACTGTTTTTT.

This clonotype was seen a handful of times. The J gene is TRBJ2-5, the V gene TRBV29-1; D gene ambiguous. The V gene's germline CDR1 is SQVTM and CDR2 ANQGSEA. The V end was cut by 8 bases, the J end by 1 base, with 5 bases between. The CDR3 has 10 residues. The CDR3 DNA reads as TGCAGCACGTTCCAAGAGACCCAGTACTTC. This translates into CSTFQETQYF.

The chain uses TRBV29-1 and TRBJ1-2; TRBD1 is a possible D gene (5 bases). Germline assignment: CDR1 SQVTM and CDR2 ANQGSEA. The CDR3 spans 13 residues. V gave up 2 bases and J gave up 6 bases, with 13 bases separating them. CDR3 coding DNA: TGCAGCGTTGAAAGGGGTCGAGGGAATGGCTACACCTTC. This codes for CSVERGRGNGYTF.

This clonotype came up many times. The chain links TRBV4-1 to TRBJ2-1, with D tentatively TRBD1 or TRBD2 (5 bases each). This CDR3 comprises 19 residues. Trimming shortened V by 0 bases and J by 0 bases, and 18 bases separated the two germline ends. From germline, CDR1 is MGHRA and CDR2 YSYEKL. Here the CDR3 DNA reads TGCGCCAGCAGCCAAGACCCCCCCGGGGCGTTCAGCTCCTACAATGAGCAGTTCTTC. Its protein is CASSQDPPGAFSSYNEQFF.

The V call is TRBV5-1, the J call TRBJ2-1; possible D gene TRBD2, 5 bases. Germline V gene data show CDR1 as SGHRS and CDR2 as YFSETQ. This CDR3 has 17 amino acids. V was pared by 4 bases and J by 1 base, with 18 bases between. CDR3 sequence reads: CASSLGLPEGSYNEQFF. The CDR3 region has the DNA TGCGCCAGCAGCCTCGGACTGCCTGAGGGTTCCTACAATGAGCAGTTCTTC.

This clonotype was seen a handful of times. V and J are TRBV20-1 and TRBJ2-3; D not resolved. Germline V gene data show CDR1 as DFQATT and CDR2 as SNEGSKA (reference sequence). Trimming took off 2 bases at V and 15 bases at J, with 6 bases between the two ends. CDR3 length: 8 residues. The CDR3 sequence: CSARSAYF. In DNA, the CDR3 is TGCAGTGCTAGATCGGCTTATTTT.

This clonotype has a handful of counts. The chain combines TRBV11-2 with TRBJ2-3; possibly TRBD2 for D (5 bases). This CDR3 region has 17 residues. The V gene lost 1 base and the J gene lost 4 bases, with 18 bases spanning the gap. Germline V gene data show CDR1 as SGHAT and CDR2 as FQNNGV. The chain's CDR3 is CASSLGGLASWADTQYF. The CDR3 nucleotides are TGTGCCAGCAGCTTAGGTGGGCTAGCATCGTGGGCAGATACGCAGTATTTT.

The V and J genes are TRBV15 and TRBJ2-7; 8 positions match TRBD2. After removal of 3 bases from V and 5 bases from J, the junction contained 3 bases not matched to a gene. CDR1 and CDR2 from the germline V gene are LNHNV and YYDKDF (reference sequence). CDR3 length equals 13 residues. For the CDR3, the DNA is TGTGCCACCAGCAGGGGTAGCGGGGACGAGCAGTACTTC. Amino acids: CATSRGSGDEQYF.

This chain links TRBV7-6 with TRBJ2-1; 8 nucleotides match TRBD2. Germline V gene sequence: CDR1 SGHVS, CDR2 FNYEAQ. The V and J ends lost 0 bases and 2 bases, in that order; junction bases with no gene match: 6. The CDR3 is 17 residues long. The CDR3 sequence is CASSLAYIAGPYNEQFF. CDR3 DNA sequence: TGTGCCAGCAGCTTAGCCTATATAGCGGGACCCTACAATGAGCAGTTCTTC.

This clonotype was counted at least ten times. CDR3: CASSPTGLANTEAFF. In nucleotides, the CDR3 is TGTGCCAGCAGCCCGACAGGGCTAGCGAACACTGAAGCTTTCTTT. The chain combines TRBV6-6 with TRBJ1-1; 7 bases are shared with TRBD1. The length of the CDR3 is 15 residues. V lost 6 bases to trimming and J lost 1 base; unmatched junction nucleotides: 8. Looked up from germline, CDR1 is MNHNY and CDR2 is SVGAGI (reference sequence).

The V call is TRBV4-1, the J call TRBJ1-6, with 9 bases lining up with TRBD1. Unmatched junction bases numbered 7, after V lost 7 bases and J lost 9 bases. This CDR3 is built from 14 residues. Germline values: CDR1 MGHRA, CDR2 YSYEKL. The DNA for the CDR3 is TGCGCCAGCACCCTCGGGACAGGGCGTTCACCCCTCCACTTT. Its translation is CASTLGTGRSPLHF.

This clonotype showed up many times. The V and J genes are TRBV20-1 and TRBJ2-4; unclear D gene. The CDR3 covers 14 residues. The V end was cut by 1 base, the J end by 0 bases, with 7 bases between. The germline V gene encodes CDR1 DFQATT and CDR2 SNEGSKA (reference sequence). In nucleotides, the CDR3 is TGCAGTGCTAGAGGGGATCTAGCCAAAAACATTCAGTACTTC. Residues: CSARGDLAKNIQYF.

V gene TRBV28 combines with J gene TRBJ2-3; no reliable D call. V lost 6 bases and J 0 bases, leaving 13 bases between the germline ends. CDR1 MDHEN and CDR2 SYDVKM come from the germline V gene. The CDR3 is 15 amino acids. The CDR3 here is CASSSRSPSTDTQYF. CDR3 DNA sequence: TGTGCCAGCAGCTCGCGGTCCCCTAGCACAGATACGCAGTATTTT.